The text below deals with one TCR beta chain. The antigen is not known. This sample is drawn from a study of T-cell memory formation after mild COVID-19. The study, taken as a whole, reports: Among clones peaking at day 37 in the second wave, SARS-CoV-2 specificity remained unconfirmed. Largely, contracting CD4+ clones fell within CM and EM, and contracting CD8+ clones within EMRA.

This CDR3 contains 17 residues. Trimming cost V 8 bases and J 1 base, with 23 bases left between them. Germline lookup yields CDR1 ENHRY and CDR2 SYGVKD. A single record per CDR3 protein comes from TCRdb applying MiXCR to the 5' RACE reads. The sample shows around 300,000 distinct CDR3 sequences, 14% of them seen only once. The V gene is TRBV10-3, the J gene TRBJ1-1; maybe TRBD1 (5 bases). The sequenced sample was PBMCs or a T cell subset sorted from them (not recorded which). This clonotype originated in a man aged 18 to 29 who had mild COVID-19 (a few samples of this study predate the infection). Cell type and time point are not known. CDR3 bases: TGTGCCATCTCTCCCAGGGACTTCGTATTAGGGAACACTGAAGCTTTCTTT. This gives the protein CAISPRDFVLGNTEAFF.